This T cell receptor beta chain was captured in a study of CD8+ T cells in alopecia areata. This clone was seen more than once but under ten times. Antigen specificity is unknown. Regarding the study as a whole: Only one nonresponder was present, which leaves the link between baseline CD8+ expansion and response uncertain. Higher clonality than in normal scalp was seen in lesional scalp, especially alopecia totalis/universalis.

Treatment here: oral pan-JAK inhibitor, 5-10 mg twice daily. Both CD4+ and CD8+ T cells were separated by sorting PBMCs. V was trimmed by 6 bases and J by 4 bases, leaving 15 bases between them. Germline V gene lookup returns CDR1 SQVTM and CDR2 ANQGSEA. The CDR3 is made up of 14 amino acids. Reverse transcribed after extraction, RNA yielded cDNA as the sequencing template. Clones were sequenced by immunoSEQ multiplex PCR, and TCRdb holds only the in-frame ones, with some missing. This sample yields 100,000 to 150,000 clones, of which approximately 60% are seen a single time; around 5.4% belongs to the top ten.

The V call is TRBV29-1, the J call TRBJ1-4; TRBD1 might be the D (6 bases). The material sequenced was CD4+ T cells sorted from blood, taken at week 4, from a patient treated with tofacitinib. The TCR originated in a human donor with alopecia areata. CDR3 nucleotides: TGCAGCGTCACGAGCAGGGGATTTAATGAAAAACTGTTTTTT. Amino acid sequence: CSVTSRGFNEKLFF.